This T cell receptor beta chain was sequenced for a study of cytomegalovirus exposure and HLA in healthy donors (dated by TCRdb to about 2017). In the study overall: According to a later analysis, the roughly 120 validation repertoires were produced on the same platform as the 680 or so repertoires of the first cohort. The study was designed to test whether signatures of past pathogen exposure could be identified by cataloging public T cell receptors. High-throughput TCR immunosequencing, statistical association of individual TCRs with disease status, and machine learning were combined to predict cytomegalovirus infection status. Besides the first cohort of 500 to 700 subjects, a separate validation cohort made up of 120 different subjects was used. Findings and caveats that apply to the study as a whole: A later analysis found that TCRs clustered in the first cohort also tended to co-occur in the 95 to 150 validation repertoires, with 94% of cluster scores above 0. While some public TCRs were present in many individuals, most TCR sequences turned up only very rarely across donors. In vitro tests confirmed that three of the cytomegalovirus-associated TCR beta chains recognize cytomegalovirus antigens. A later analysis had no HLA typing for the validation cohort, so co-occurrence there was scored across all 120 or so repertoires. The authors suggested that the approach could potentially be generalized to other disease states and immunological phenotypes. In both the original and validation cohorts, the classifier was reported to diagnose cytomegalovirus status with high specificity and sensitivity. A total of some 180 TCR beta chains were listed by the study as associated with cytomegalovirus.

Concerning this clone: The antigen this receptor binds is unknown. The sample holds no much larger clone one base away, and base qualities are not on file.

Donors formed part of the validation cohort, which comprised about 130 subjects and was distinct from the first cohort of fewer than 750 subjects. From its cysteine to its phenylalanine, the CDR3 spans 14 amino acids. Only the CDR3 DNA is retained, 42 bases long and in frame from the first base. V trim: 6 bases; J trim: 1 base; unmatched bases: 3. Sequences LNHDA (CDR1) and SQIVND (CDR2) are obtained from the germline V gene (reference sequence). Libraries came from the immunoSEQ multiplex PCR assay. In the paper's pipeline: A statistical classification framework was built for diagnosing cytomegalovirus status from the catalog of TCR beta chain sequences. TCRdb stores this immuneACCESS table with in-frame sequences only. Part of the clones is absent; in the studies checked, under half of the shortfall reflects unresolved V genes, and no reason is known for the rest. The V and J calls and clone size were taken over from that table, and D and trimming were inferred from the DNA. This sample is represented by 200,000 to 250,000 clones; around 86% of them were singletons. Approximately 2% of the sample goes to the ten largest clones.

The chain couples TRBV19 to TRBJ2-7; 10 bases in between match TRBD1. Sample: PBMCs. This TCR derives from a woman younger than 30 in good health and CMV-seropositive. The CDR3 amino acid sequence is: CASRRTGGSYEQYF. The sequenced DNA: TGTGCCAGTAGACGGACAGGGGGTTCCTACGAGCAGTACTTC.